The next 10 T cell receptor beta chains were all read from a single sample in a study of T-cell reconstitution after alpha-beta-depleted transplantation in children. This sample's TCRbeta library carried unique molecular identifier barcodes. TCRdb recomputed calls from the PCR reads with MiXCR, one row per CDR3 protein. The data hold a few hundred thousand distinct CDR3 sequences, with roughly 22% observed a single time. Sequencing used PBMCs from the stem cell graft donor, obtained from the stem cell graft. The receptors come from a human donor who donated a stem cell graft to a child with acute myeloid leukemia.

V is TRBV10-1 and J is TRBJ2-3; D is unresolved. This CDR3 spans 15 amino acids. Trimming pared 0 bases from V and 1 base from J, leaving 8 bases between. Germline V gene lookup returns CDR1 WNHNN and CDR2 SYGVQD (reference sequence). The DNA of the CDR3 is TGCGCCAGCAGTGAGTCAGGGTTTGGCACAGATACGCAGTATTTT. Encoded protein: CASSESGFGTDTQYF.

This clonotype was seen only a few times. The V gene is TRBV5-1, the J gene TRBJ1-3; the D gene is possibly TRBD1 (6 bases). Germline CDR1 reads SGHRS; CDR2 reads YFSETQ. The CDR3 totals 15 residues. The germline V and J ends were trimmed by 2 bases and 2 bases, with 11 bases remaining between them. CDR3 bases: TGCGCCAGCAGCTTTTATGGGGGCGCTGGAAACACCATATATTTT. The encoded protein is CASSFYGGAGNTIYF. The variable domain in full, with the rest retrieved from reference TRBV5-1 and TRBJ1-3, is KAGVTQTPRYLIKTRGQQVTLSCSPISGHRSVSWYQQTPGQGLQFLFEYFSETQRNKGNFPGRFSGRQFSNSRSEMNVSTLELGDSALYLCASSFYGGAGNTIYFGEGSWLTVV.

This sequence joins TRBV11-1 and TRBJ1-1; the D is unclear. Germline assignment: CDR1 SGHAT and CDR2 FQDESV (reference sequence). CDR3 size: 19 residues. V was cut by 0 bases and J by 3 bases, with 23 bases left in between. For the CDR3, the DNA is TGTGCCAGCAGCTTAGCGCTCGGCAGTTTCAGAAGATCGGACACTGAAGCTTTCTTT. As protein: CASSLALGSFRRSDTEAFF.

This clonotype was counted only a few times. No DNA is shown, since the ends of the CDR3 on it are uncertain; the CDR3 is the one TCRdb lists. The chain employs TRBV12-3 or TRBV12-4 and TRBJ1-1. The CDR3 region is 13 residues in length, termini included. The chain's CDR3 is CASSFLENTEAFF.

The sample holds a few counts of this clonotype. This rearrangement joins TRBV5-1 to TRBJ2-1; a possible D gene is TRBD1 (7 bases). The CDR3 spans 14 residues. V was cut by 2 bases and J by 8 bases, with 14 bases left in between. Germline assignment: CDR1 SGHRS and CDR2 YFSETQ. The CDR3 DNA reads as TGCGCCAGCAGCTTCGCCGGAGGGGGCGATGAGCAGTTCTTC. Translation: CASSFAGGGDEQFF.

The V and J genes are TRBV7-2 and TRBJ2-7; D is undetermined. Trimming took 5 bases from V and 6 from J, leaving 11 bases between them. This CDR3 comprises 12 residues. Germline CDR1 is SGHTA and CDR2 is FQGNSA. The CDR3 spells CASSLGRTEQYF. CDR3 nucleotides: TGTGCCAGCAGCCTCGGACGGACCGAGCAGTACTTC.

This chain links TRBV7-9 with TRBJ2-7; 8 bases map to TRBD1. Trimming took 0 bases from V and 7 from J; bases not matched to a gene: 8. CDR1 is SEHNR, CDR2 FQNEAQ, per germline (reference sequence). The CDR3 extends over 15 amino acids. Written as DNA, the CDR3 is TGTGCCAGCAGCTTAGCGTCCCTGACAGGGGTAGAGCAGTACTTC. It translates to CASSLASLTGVEQYF.

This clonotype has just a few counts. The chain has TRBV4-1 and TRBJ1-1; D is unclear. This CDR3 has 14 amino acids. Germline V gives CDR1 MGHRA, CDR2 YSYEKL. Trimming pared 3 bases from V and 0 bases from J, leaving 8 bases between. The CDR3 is CASSQFDVNTEAFF. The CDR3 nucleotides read TGCGCCAGCAGCCAGTTCGACGTGAACACTGAAGCTTTCTTT.

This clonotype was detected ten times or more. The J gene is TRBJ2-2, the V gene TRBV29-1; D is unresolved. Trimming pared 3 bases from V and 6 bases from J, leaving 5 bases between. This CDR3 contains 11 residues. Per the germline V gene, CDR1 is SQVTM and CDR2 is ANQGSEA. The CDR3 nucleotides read TGCAGCGTTGATCGGGCCGGGGAGCTGTTTTTT. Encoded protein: CSVDRAGELFF.

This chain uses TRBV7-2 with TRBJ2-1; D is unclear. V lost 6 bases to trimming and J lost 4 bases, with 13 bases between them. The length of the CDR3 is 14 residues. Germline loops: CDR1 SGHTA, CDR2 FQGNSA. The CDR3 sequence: CASRIQERYNEQFF. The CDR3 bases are TGTGCCAGCAGGATCCAGGAGAGATACAATGAGCAGTTCTTC.